Following are 26 T cell receptor beta chains from one sample sequenced in a study of cytomegalovirus exposure and HLA in healthy donors. Use of 60 Vbeta and 13 Jbeta primers characterized the PCR. The assay was immunoSEQ multiplex PCR, and TCRdb's table has in-frame clones only and misses some. The sample holds some 140,000 clones, 55% to 80% seen once. Sequencing was performed on PBMCs. These receptors came from a middle-aged woman in good health and CMV-seronegative.

This clone has only a few counts. The chain links TRBV2 to TRBJ2-5; TRBD1 aligns across 10 bases. TRBJ2-7 explains the end of the DNA better; the J call may be wrong. CDR3 size: 14 residues. Germline V gives CDR1 SNHLY, CDR2 FYNNEI. For the CDR3, the DNA is TGTGCCAGCAGGGGACAGGGGTTTTCCTACGAGCAGTACTTC. Protein product: CASRGQGFSYEQYF.

The J gene is TRBJ2-3, the V gene TRBV4-1; TRBD1 aligns across 9 bases. Germline values: CDR1 MGHRA, CDR2 YSYEKL. The CDR3 spans 15 residues. With V trimmed by 0 bases and J by 9 bases, 7 bases remained unmatched. The CDR3 DNA follows: TGCGCCAGCAGCCAAGAGGGCGACAGGGGGGAAACGCAGTATTTT. Encoded protein: CASSQEGDRGETQYF.

The CDR3 protein is CASSPAGYNEQFF. In nucleotides, the CDR3 is TGTGCCAGCAGCCCAGCGGGCTACAATGAGCAGTTCTTC. The chain uses TRBV9 and TRBJ2-1; a weak D match, TRBD2 (6 bases). V lost 4 bases and J 3 bases, leaving 8 bases between the germline ends. CDR1 and CDR2 (germline): SGDLS, YYNGEE. CDR3 length equals 13 residues.

The chain employs TRBV6-4 and TRBJ1-2; D is ambiguous. The CDR3 extends over 14 amino acids. The V gene's germline CDR1 is MRHNA and CDR2 SNTAGT. V was shortened by 2 bases and J by 8 bases, with 15 bases between the two germline ends. CDR3 DNA: TGTGCCAGCAGTGACGCCCCCGGGAGCCCAGGCTACACCTTC. Translated: CASSDAPGSPGYTF.

V gene TRBV5-1 combines with J gene TRBJ1-2; TRBD1 aligns across 7 bases. CDR1 and CDR2 from the germline V gene are SGHRS and YFSETQ. J lost 1 base, V lost 0 bases, and 3 bases had no gene match. The CDR3 has 15 amino acids. Written as DNA, the CDR3 is TGCGCCAGCAGCTTGGCCAGGGGGGATAACTATGGCTACACCTTC. Its translation: CASSLARGDNYGYTF.

This clone was counted a few times. The rearrangement uses TRBV7-2 and TRBJ2-7, with D perhaps matching TRBD2 (5 bases). The length of the CDR3 is 13 residues. The V gene lost 5 bases and the J gene lost 3 bases, with 11 bases spanning the gap. CDR1 is SGHTA, CDR2 FQGNSA, per germline. Here the CDR3 DNA reads TGTGCCAGCAGCCCCCGGGCGGGCTACGAGCAGTACTTC. Translated, it gives CASSPRAGYEQYF.

The CDR3 is CASSVVRGSTDTQYF. DNA for the CDR3: TGTGCCAGCAGCGTAGTTAGGGGGAGCACAGATACGCAGTATTTT. This chain joins TRBV9 and TRBJ2-3, with a possible D match to TRBD1 (6 bases). The V gene's germline CDR1 is SGDLS and CDR2 YYNGEE. The CDR3 extends over 15 amino acids. V lost 0 bases to trimming and J lost 0 bases, with 8 bases between them. Together with reference TRBV9 and TRBJ2-3, the CDR3 gives the full variable domain: DSGVTQTPKHLITATGQRVTLRCSPRSGDLSVYWYQQSLDQGLQFLIQYYNGEERAKGNILERFSAQQFPDLHSELNLSSLELGDSALYFCASSVVRGSTDTQYFGPGTRLTVL.

This clone has only one observation. The chain recombines TRBV5-1 with TRBJ1-1, with D tentatively TRBD1 (6 bases). The germline CDR1 and CDR2 sequences are SGHRS and YFSETQ. With 1 base removed from V and 0 bases from J, the gap between germline ends came to 22 bases. The CDR3 is 19 residues long. Here the CDR3 DNA reads TGCGCCAGCAGCTTGCAGGGGACCCTTCCAATCAGCATGAACACTGAAGCTTTCTTT. It yields the protein CASSLQGTLPISMNTEAFF.

A few counts support this clone. The genes are TRBV16 and TRBJ2-2; no clear D gene. Looked up from germline, CDR1 is KGHSY and CDR2 is FQNENV. The CDR3 runs 14 residues. V lost 5 bases and J 1 base, leaving 8 bases between the germline ends. The CDR3 DNA is TGTGCCAGCAGCAATGCAGGGAACACCGGGGAGCTGTTTTTT. This sequence encodes CASSNAGNTGELFF.

V is TRBV5-4 and J is TRBJ2-2, with 12 bases fitting TRBD2. Per germline, CDR1 SGHNT and CDR2 YYREEE (reference sequence). Losses at the gene ends were 4 bases for V and 3 bases for J; bases not matched to a gene: 4. The CDR3 spans 16 residues. CDR3 protein: CASSPTSGGHTGELFF. The CDR3 DNA sequence: TGTGCCAGCAGCCCCACTAGCGGGGGGCACACCGGGGAGCTGTTTTTT.

This clone was found a few times. The rearrangement links TRBV6-5 to TRBJ2-7; TRBD1 matches at 7 bases. The CDR3 length is 13 residues. From germline, CDR1 is MNHEY and CDR2 SVGAGI. Trimming took 7 bases from V and 5 from J; bases not matched to a gene: 8. The CDR3: CASKRDSVNEQYF. In DNA form, the CDR3 reads TGTGCCAGCAAAAGGGACAGTGTCAACGAGCAGTACTTC.

CDR3 sequence reads: CATRTGGSSYEQYF. The CDR3 DNA is TGCGCCACCCGGACGGGGGGAAGCTCCTACGAGCAGTACTTC. This rearrangement joins TRBV10-2 to TRBJ2-7, with TRBD2 matching 7 bases. Germline loops: CDR1 WSHSY, CDR2 SAAADI. The CDR3 totals 14 residues. The ends lost 10 bases at V and 0 bases at J; junction bases unmatched: 9.

In this sample, this clone turned up a few times. The chain is built from TRBV5-4 and TRBJ2-7, with D possibly matching TRBD2 (5 bases). The CDR3 consists of 14 residues. Germline loops: CDR1 SGHNT, CDR2 YYREEE (reference sequence). The germline V and J ends were trimmed by 3 bases and 0 bases, with 10 bases remaining between them. CDR3: CASSSTTSSYEQYF. The CDR3 nucleotides read TGTGCCAGCAGCTCGACCACTAGCTCCTACGAGCAGTACTTC.

The gene calls are TRBV11-1 and TRBJ2-7; possible D gene TRBD1, 5 bases. V lost 1 base and J lost 0, with 10 bases in between. The germline gives CDR1 SGHAT, CDR2 FQDESV (reference sequence). This CDR3 contains 15 residues. CDR3 region: CASSLVGGASYEQYF. CDR3 DNA: TGTGCCAGCAGCTTAGTAGGTGGGGCCTCCTACGAGCAGTACTTC.

The chain couples TRBV7-9 to TRBJ2-3; 7 bases map to TRBD2. Trimming at V came to 5 bases and at J to 4 bases, leaving 9 bases not matched to a gene. The CDR3 contains 15 residues. The germline V gene encodes CDR1 SEHNR and CDR2 FQNEAQ (reference sequence). The CDR3 region is CASSHPRTRPDTQYF. CDR3 bases: TGTGCCAGCAGCCATCCGAGGACTAGACCAGATACGCAGTATTTT.

This CDR3 is CASSLAGTASYEQYF. CDR3 nucleotides: TGCGCCAGCAGCTTGGCCGGGACAGCCTCCTACGAGCAGTACTTC. The rearrangement links TRBV5-1 to TRBJ2-7; TRBD1 matches 7 bases. This CDR3 region has 15 residues. V gave up 0 bases and J gave up 0 bases; unmatched junction bases: 3. Germline values: CDR1 SGHRS, CDR2 YFSETQ.

The J gene is TRBJ1-6, the V gene TRBV19, with D perhaps TRBD1 (6 bases). Germline V lookup: CDR1 LNHDA, CDR2 SQIVND (reference sequence). The ends were cut back, 5 bases at V and 13 bases at J, with 15 bases in the middle. The CDR3 sequence is 13 residues long. The CDR3 nucleotides are TGTGCCAGTAGTTTCGACAGGTTCGATCCCCTCCACTTT. Residues: CASSFDRFDPLHF. The full variable domain, completed using reference TRBV19 and TRBJ1-6, is DGGITQSPKYLFRKEGQNVTLSCEQNLNHDAMYWYRQDPGQGLRLIYYSQIVNDFQKGDIAEGYSVSREKKESFPLTVTSAQKNPTAFYLCASSFDRFDPLHFGNGTRLTVT.

This clone was found a few times. The chain carries TRBV9 and TRBJ2-3; 10 bases fit TRBD2. The CDR3 extends over 16 amino acids. Germline CDR1 is SGDLS and CDR2 is YYNGEE. The ends lost 0 bases at V and 2 bases at J; junction bases unmatched: 3. CDR3 loop: CASSVGSGGPTDTQYF. As DNA, the CDR3 is TGTGCCAGCAGCGTAGGTAGCGGGGGGCCCACAGATACGCAGTATTTT.

In its sample, this clone was seen a few times. The chain carries TRBV4-3 and TRBJ1-4; D ambiguous. Trimming removed 0 bases from V and 0 bases from J, with 8 bases in between. Germline V CDR1 and CDR2: LGHNA, YSLEER. The CDR3 covers 16 residues. The CDR3 DNA reads TGCGCCAGCAGCCAAGATCACAGAGCAACTAATGAAAAACTGTTTTTT. Its protein is CASSQDHRATNEKLFF.

The J gene is TRBJ1-3, the V gene TRBV7-9; D unresolved. The V gene lost 5 bases and the J gene lost 0 bases, with 14 bases spanning the gap. The CDR3 has 16 amino acids. Germline lookup yields CDR1 SEHNR and CDR2 FQNEAQ (reference sequence). The CDR3: CASSRTEGTSGNTIYF. The CDR3 DNA reads as TGTGCCAGCAGCCGAACGGAGGGAACCTCTGGAAACACCATATATTTT.

The chain recombines TRBV19 with TRBJ1-2; the match to TRBD1 covers 8 bases. J was trimmed by 7 bases and V by 0 bases; bases with no gene match: 4. The CDR3 is 14 residues long. The germline V gene encodes CDR1 LNHDA and CDR2 SQIVND (reference sequence). CDR3 bases: TGTGCCAGTAGTATAGATCTAGGGACAGGTGGCTACACCTTC. This encodes CASSIDLGTGGYTF.

Here the CDR3 reads CASRGQGVYEQYF. CDR3 sequence (DNA): TGTGCCAGCAGGGGACAGGGTGTCTACGAGCAGTACTTC. V and J are TRBV27 and TRBJ2-7, with 9 bases lining up with TRBD1. Germline V gene data show CDR1 as MNHEY and CDR2 as SMNVEV (reference sequence). This CDR3 spans 13 amino acids. With 6 bases clipped from V and 3 bases from J, the junction kept 3 bases outside the gene matches.

The rearrangement uses TRBV5-6 and TRBJ2-2; TRBD1 might be the D (6 bases). CDR1 is SGHDT, CDR2 YYEEEE, per germline. Between the trimmed V and J ends, which lost 0 bases and 1 base, there was a span of 13 bases. The CDR3 is made up of 17 amino acids. CDR3 bases: TGTGCCAGCAGCTTGGCAGGGGTCAAAGGGAACACCGGGGAGCTGTTTTTT. It is translated as CASSLAGVKGNTGELFF.

The genes are TRBV19 and TRBJ1-1; 7 bases match TRBD1. This CDR3 is 13 amino acids long. The junction had 10 bases not matched to a gene; V was cut back by 7 bases and J by 8 bases. Germline CDR1 LNHDA, CDR2 SQIVND (reference sequence). Written as DNA, the CDR3 is TGTGCCAGTAAGCCAACAGGGGCGGAGGAAGCTTTCTTT. This encodes CASKPTGAEEAFF. The full variable domain, in which reference TRBV19 and TRBJ1-1 provide the parts outside the CDR3, is DGGITQSPKYLFRKEGQNVTLSCEQNLNHDAMYWYRQDPGQGLRLIYYSQIVNDFQKGDIAEGYSVSREKKESFPLTVTSAQKNPTAFYLCASKPTGAEEAFFGQGTRLTVV.

This clone appeared a few times. V usage is TRBV27 and J usage is TRBJ2-7, with 7 nucleotides matching TRBD1. Trimming cost V 0 bases and J 2 bases; bases outside gene matches: 4. The germline V gene encodes CDR1 MNHEY and CDR2 SMNVEV (reference sequence). CDR3 size: 15 residues. The CDR3 protein is CASSLSTGVAYEQYF. CDR3 bases: TGTGCCAGCAGTTTATCAACAGGGGTCGCCTACGAGCAGTACTTC.

The J gene is TRBJ2-1, the V gene TRBV4-3; TRBD2 matches at 11 bases. The ends lost 2 bases at V and 3 bases at J; junction bases unmatched: 9. The germline CDR1 and CDR2 sequences are LGHNA and YSLEER. The CDR3 contains 18 residues. DNA for the CDR3: TGCGCCAGCAGCCAAAACCCTTTCACTAGCGGGGGCTACAATGAGCAGTTCTTC. It codes for CASSQNPFTSGGYNEQFF.